These 29 T cell receptor beta chains share one sample of origin, sequenced in a study of T-cell reconstitution after alpha-beta-depleted transplantation in children. Library preparation (for TCRbeta) was performed with unique molecular identifiers. TCRdb re-derived calls from the PCR reads in MiXCR, one entry per CDR3 protein. Here the sample spans about 440,000 distinct CDR3 sequences, about 40% being singletons. The sample here was PBMCs, taken before TCRalphabeta/CD19-depleted stem cell transplant. These receptors were taken from a girl aged 2 to 10 with aplastic anemia, due to receive a stem cell transplant.

CDR3 sequence (DNA): TGCAGTGCTAGAGACATGACAGGGGGCATCGATTCACCCCTCCACTTT. Its protein is CSARDMTGGIDSPLHF. This chain connects TRBV20-1 to TRBJ1-6; TRBD1 matches 10 bases. With 0 bases clipped from V and 8 bases from J, the junction kept 7 bases outside the gene matches. This CDR3 comprises 16 residues. Per the germline V gene, CDR1 is DFQATT and CDR2 is SNEGSKA (reference sequence).

This clonotype came up many times. This chain joins TRBV7-3 and TRBJ2-1, with TRBD2 matching over 7 bases. The CDR3 loop spans 15 amino acids. The junction had 2 bases not matched to a gene; V was cut back by 3 bases and J by 0 bases. Germline V gene data show CDR1 as SGHTA and CDR2 as FQGTGA. The chain's CDR3 is CASSFGGSSYNEQFF. The CDR3 nucleotides read TGTGCCAGCAGCTTCGGCGGGAGCTCCTACAATGAGCAGTTCTTC.

J is TRBJ2-1 and V is TRBV6-2 or TRBV6-3; D unclear. The germline V gene has CDR1 MNHEY and CDR2 SVGEGT. This CDR3 has 14 amino acids. Between the trimmed V and J ends, which lost 1 base and 4 bases, there was a span of 8 bases. The CDR3 bases are TGTGCCAGCAGTTACTTGGGATGGTACAATGAGCAGTTCTTC. The encoded protein is CASSYLGWYNEQFF.

This clonotype was counted ten times or more. The chain employs TRBV7-9 and TRBJ2-7; TRBD1 agrees at 7 bases. Germline-derived CDR1 and CDR2 are SEHNR and FQNEAQ (reference sequence). The CDR3 consists of 16 residues. V lost 3 bases, J lost 1 base, and 9 bases stayed unmatched. The CDR3 sequence is CASSFIDRDPSYEQYF. DNA of the CDR3: TGTGCCAGCAGCTTTATCGACAGGGACCCTTCCTACGAGCAGTACTTC.

The chain employs TRBV18 and TRBJ2-1; 8 bases fit TRBD1. V was pared by 1 base and J by 6 bases, with 17 bases of the junction left unmatched. This CDR3 has 19 amino acids. The germline CDR1 and CDR2 sequences are KGHSH and LQKENI. CDR3 coding DNA: TGTGCCAGCTCACCACGGTGGACAGGGTTAAGGGGGCGACGCAATGAGCAGTTCTTC. As protein: CASSPRWTGLRGRRNEQFF.

Concerning this clonotype itself: Mismatch with germline at one junction end may stem from a read error. The rearrangement links TRBV28 to TRBJ2-3, with a weak D call TRBD1 (8 bases). CDR1 is MDHEN, CDR2 SYDVKM, per germline. The length of the CDR3 is 13 residues. Here the CDR3 reads CASSQGAGDTKYF. The CDR3 DNA reads as TGTGCCAGCAGCCAGGGGGCGGGGGATACGAAGTATTTT.

The rearrangement uses TRBV5-1 and TRBJ1-3; D may be TRBD1 (5 bases). Per the germline V gene, CDR1 is SGHRS and CDR2 is YFSETQ. Trimming removed 3 bases at V and 3 bases at J, with 10 bases between. The CDR3 has 14 residues. CDR3 amino acids: CASSSSGGGNTIYF. The CDR3 bases are TGCGCCAGCAGCTCCTCTGGGGGTGGAAACACCATATATTTT.

The CDR3: CASSQTLALNEQFF. The CDR3 DNA reads as TGTGCCAGCAGCCAGACACTAGCGCTCAATGAGCAGTTCTTC. The J gene is TRBJ2-1, the V gene TRBV7-8; 7 nucleotides match TRBD2. V was clipped by 5 bases and J by 6 bases; unmatched bases: 7. Germline CDR1 reads SGHVS; CDR2 reads FQNEAQ. CDR3 size: 14 residues.

This clonotype was counted many times. The CDR3 region has the DNA TGCAGTGCTAGGTCCGGAGGGGATACGCAGTATTTT. Protein: CSARSGGDTQYF. The gene calls are TRBV20-1 and TRBJ2-3; D perhaps matches TRBD2 (6 bases). Deletions cut 3 bases from V and 6 bases from J, with 10 bases between. CDR3 length: 12 residues. Germline assignment: CDR1 DFQATT and CDR2 SNEGSKA (reference sequence).

This chain uses TRBV5-6 with TRBJ1-2, with TRBD1 as a possible D gene (5 bases). Trimming shortened V by 4 bases and J by 4 bases, and 14 bases separated the two germline ends. This CDR3 comprises 14 residues. Germline V gene sequence: CDR1 SGHDT, CDR2 YYEEEE. CDR3 bases: TGTGCCAGCAGCCTTCTCGACAGACCCTATGGCTACACCTTC. Its translation: CASSLLDRPYGYTF. The full variable domain, with the rest looked up from reference TRBV5-6 and TRBJ1-2, is DAGVTQSPTHLIKTRGQQVTLRCSPKSGHDTVSWYQQALGQGPQFIFQYYEEEERQRGNFPDRFSGHQFPNYSSELNVNALLLGDSALYLCASSLLDRPYGYTFGSGTRLTVV.

This clonotype has at least ten counts. The chain uses TRBV5-5 and TRBJ1-1; no reliable D call. Per the germline V gene, CDR1 is SGHKS and CDR2 is YYEKEE (reference sequence). Trimming left V 0 bases short and J 6 bases short, with 12 bases between. The length of the CDR3 is 14 residues. CDR3 protein: CASSLATGVPEAFF. CDR3 DNA: TGTGCCAGCAGCTTGGCTACCGGGGTCCCTGAAGCTTTCTTT.

This sequence joins TRBV6-1 and TRBJ2-2; D is possibly TRBD1 or TRBD2 (5 bases each). Germline-derived CDR1 and CDR2 are MNHNS and SASEGT. The CDR3 length is 16 residues. Trimming removed 6 bases at V and 2 bases at J, with 16 bases between. The CDR3 protein is CASRTSGTANTGELFF. CDR3 coding DNA: TGTGCCAGCAGAACATCAGGGACGGCAAACACCGGGGAGCTGTTTTTT.

This chain connects TRBV5-1 to TRBJ2-3, with 8 bases matching TRBD2. The CDR3 runs to 15 residues. V shed 3 bases and J 3 bases; nucleotides not matched to a gene: 6. The germline CDR1 and CDR2 sequences are SGHRS and YFSETQ. CDR3 sequence: CASSWSGSGTDTQYF. CDR3 nucleotides: TGCGCCAGCAGCTGGAGCGGGAGCGGAACAGATACGCAGTATTTT.

The gene calls are TRBV20-1 and TRBJ2-4, with a possible D match to TRBD1 (6 bases). This CDR3 region has 12 residues. CDR1 and CDR2 from the germline V gene are DFQATT and SNEGSKA (reference sequence). The V end was cut by 0 bases, the J end by 6 bases, with 6 bases between. The CDR3 DNA follows: TGCAGTGCTAGAGAAGGGGGAAACATTCAGTACTTC. As protein: CSAREGGNIQYF.

This clonotype appeared many times. This chain joins TRBV6-1 and TRBJ2-7, with 15 bases lining up with TRBD2. This CDR3 region has 15 residues. Unmatched junction bases numbered 4, after V lost 5 bases and J lost 5 bases. CDR1 and CDR2 from the germline V gene are MNHNS and SASEGT. CDR3 residues: CASSLWTSGRDEQYF. In DNA, the CDR3 is TGTGCCAGCAGTCTATGGACTAGCGGGAGGGACGAGCAGTACTTC.

V gene TRBV5-1 combines with J gene TRBJ2-7; D is uncertain. Germline loops: CDR1 SGHRS, CDR2 YFSETQ. The CDR3 spans 13 residues. V was clipped by 4 bases and J by 4 bases, with 12 bases between them. The CDR3 DNA sequence: TGCGCCAGCAGCCCATCGGATAATTACGAGCAGTACTTC. This sequence encodes CASSPSDNYEQYF. The full variable domain, with the rest looked up from reference TRBV5-1 and TRBJ2-7, is KAGVTQTPRYLIKTRGQQVTLSCSPISGHRSVSWYQQTPGQGLQFLFEYFSETQRNKGNFPGRFSGRQFSNSRSEMNVSTLELGDSALYLCASSPSDNYEQYFGPGTRLTVT.

The CDR3 loop is CASSPETGRRDAKNIQYF. CDR3 sequence (DNA): TGTGCCAGCTCACCCGAGACAGGGAGGAGGGATGCCAAAAACATTCAGTACTTC. The chain is built from TRBV18 and TRBJ2-4, with D possibly matching TRBD1 (7 bases). The V gene's germline CDR1 is KGHSH and CDR2 LQKENI. Trimming stripped 3 bases from V and 1 base from J, with 19 bases between. The CDR3 consists of 18 residues.

The J gene is TRBJ2-1, the V gene TRBV13; D possibly corresponds to TRBD2 (6 bases). V was cut by 8 bases and J by 6 bases, with 17 bases left in between. The CDR3 extends over 14 amino acids. In germline, CDR1 is PRHDT, CDR2 FYEKMQ (reference sequence). DNA of the CDR3: TGTGCCAGCGACGAGGACGGAGCGGGCAATGAGCAGTTCTTC. As protein: CASDEDGAGNEQFF.

This chain links TRBV3-1 with TRBJ2-3; 10 positions agree with TRBD1. The ends lost 5 bases at V and 3 bases at J; junction bases unmatched: 5. The CDR3 covers 15 residues. The germline CDR1 and CDR2 sequences are LGHDT and YNNKEL (reference sequence). DNA for the CDR3: TGTGCCAGCAGCACTGGGACAGGGGTGACAGATACGCAGTATTTT. Residues: CASSTGTGVTDTQYF.

This clonotype was seen at least ten times. The rearrangement joins TRBV18 to TRBJ2-5; unclear D gene. Trimming left V 4 bases short and J 1 base short, with 10 bases between. The CDR3 runs 14 residues. Germline CDR1 and CDR2: KGHSH and LQKENI. CDR3 DNA sequence: TGTGCCAGCTCACTCGGGTCCTTCCAAGAGACCCAGTACTTC. It translates to CASSLGSFQETQYF.

In this sample, this clonotype turned up many times. The CDR3 is CASSSPGTGGTEAFF. The CDR3 nucleotides are TGCGCCAGCAGCTCTCCTGGGACAGGGGGCACTGAAGCTTTCTTT. This sequence joins TRBV5-1 and TRBJ1-1, with 11 bases aligning to TRBD1. CDR3 length: 15 residues. CDR1 is SGHRS and CDR2 is YFSETQ in the germline V gene. J lost 4 bases, V lost 3 bases, and 5 bases had no gene match.

The J gene is TRBJ2-7, the V gene TRBV10-2; 12 bases line up with TRBD2. The V and J ends lost 0 bases and 5 bases, in that order; junction bases with no gene match: 5. CDR1 WSHSY and CDR2 SAAADI come from the germline V gene. The CDR3 is 16 residues long. In DNA form, the CDR3 reads TGCGCCAGCAGTGAGTCGGGGACTAGCGGGCCAGACGAGCAGTACTTC. Its translation: CASSESGTSGPDEQYF.

V usage is TRBV29-1 and J usage is TRBJ2-1; the D gene could be TRBD1 or TRBD2 (5 bases each). There are 11 residues in the CDR3. Trimming shortened V by 3 bases and J by 9 bases, and 9 bases separated the two germline ends. CDR1 is SQVTM, CDR2 ANQGSEA, per germline. CDR3 coding DNA: TGCAGCGTTGAGGGGGATACTGAGCAGTTCTTC. Translated: CSVEGDTEQFF.

This clonotype was observed a handful of times. The genes are TRBV28 and TRBJ1-5, with D possibly matching TRBD1 (6 bases). CDR3 size: 15 residues. V was clipped by 6 bases and J by 7 bases, with 19 bases between them. Germline values: CDR1 MDHEN, CDR2 SYDVKM. CDR3 residues: CASSPGGAILQPQHF. In nucleotides, the CDR3 is TGTGCCAGCAGCCCGGGGGGGGCGATCCTCCAGCCCCAGCATTTT. Filled out from reference TRBV28 and TRBJ1-5, the complete variable domain reads DVKVTQSSRYLVKRTGEKVFLECVQDMDHENMFWYRQDPGLGLRLIYFSYDVKMKEKGDIPEGYSVSREKKERFSLILESASTNQTSMYLCASSPGGAILQPQHFGDGTRLSIL.

This clonotype has more than one count but fewer than ten. CDR3 loop: CASSPAGGRSSYEQYF. The CDR3 nucleotides are TGTGCCAGCAGTCCAGCGGGAGGGAGGTCCTCCTACGAGCAGTACTTC. The V and J genes are TRBV11-2 and TRBJ2-7, with 10 bases lining up with TRBD2. CDR1 is SGHAT and CDR2 is FQNNGV in the germline V gene. J gave up 0 bases and V 6 bases, and 8 bases lay outside the gene matches. CDR3 length equals 16 residues. The whole variable domain, filled in from reference TRBV11-2 and TRBJ2-7, reads EAGVAQSPRYKIIEKRQSVAFWCNPISGHATLYWYQQILGQGPKLLIQFQNNGVVDDSQLPKDRFSAERLKGVDSTLKIQPAKLEDSAVYLCASSPAGGRSSYEQYFGPGTRLTVT.

The chain links TRBV2 to TRBJ2-7; 7 nucleotides align to TRBD1. The CDR3 extends over 13 amino acids. V trimming: 4 bases; J trimming: 4 bases; junction bases outside the gene matches: 4. Germline CDR1 reads SNHLY; CDR2 reads FYNNEI. CDR3 region: CASSGQGGYEQYF. DNA of the CDR3: TGTGCCAGCAGTGGACAGGGTGGGTACGAGCAGTACTTC.

With regard to this clonotype: Germline is not matched at one junction end, which may reflect a read error. V gene TRBV5-1 combines with J gene TRBJ2-1; 9 bases agree with TRBD2. There are 16 residues in the CDR3. CDR1 is SGHRS and CDR2 is YFSETQ in the germline V gene. The CDR3 nucleotides read TGCGCCATCAGCTCACTAGCGGGTCGCTCCTACAATGAGCAGTTCTTC. The encoded protein is CAISSLAGRSYNEQFF.

Comment on this clonotype: The junction shows a germline mismatch at one end, possibly a read error. This sequence joins TRBV20-1 and TRBJ2-1, with 11 bases fitting TRBD2. Looked up from germline, CDR1 is DFQATT and CDR2 is SNEGSKA (reference sequence). The CDR3 sequence is 17 residues long. The CDR3 spells CCARDTATSGVVDEQFF. The CDR3 nucleotides are TGCTGTGCTAGGGATACGGCGACTAGCGGGGTGGTGGATGAGCAGTTCTTC.

The table lists this clonotype with a count of one. V usage is TRBV5-1 and J usage is TRBJ1-1; 8 bases are shared with TRBD1. This CDR3 contains 15 residues. CDR1 SGHRS and CDR2 YFSETQ come from the germline V gene. Trimming at V came to 1 base and at J to 4 bases, leaving 6 bases not matched to a gene. The chain's CDR3 is CASSLSRGRVTEAFF. Here the CDR3 DNA reads TGCGCCAGCAGCTTGTCCAGGGGGCGGGTCACTGAAGCTTTCTTT.